What follows describes a single T cell receptor beta chain. Its antigen is not known. Constant-region reverse primers amplified full-length variable regions, followed by semi-nested Nested Universal Primer A PCR. One entry per CDR3 protein results from TCRdb running MiXCR on the 5' RACE reads. Seen here are about 50,000 distinct CDR3 sequences, 25% to 35% observed once, and the top ten hold under 2.5%. Between the trimmed V and J ends, which lost 2 bases and 6 bases, there was a span of 18 bases. CDR1 is MNHNS and CDR2 is SASEGT in the germline V gene. This CDR3 contains 16 residues. Whole-study results and caveats: Tumor Treg TCRs overlapped most with tumor naive CD4+ cells. Tumor memory CD4+ T cell TCR gene usage was found to cluster with blood and lymph node memory CD4+ cells and with lymph node naive CD4+ cells.

Purified naive CD4+ T cells were depleted of CD25+ Tregs. The sequence was collected from a female donor with breast cancer. The sample taken for sequencing was naive CD4+ T cells sorted from blood. Subset denoted: naive CD4+ T cells, CD4+CD45RA+CD25-. The V call is TRBV6-1, the J call TRBJ2-3, with D hard to call. The CDR3 region is CASSEITDLIGDTQYF. In DNA form, the CDR3 reads TGTGCCAGCAGTGAAATTACGGATCTCATTGGGGATACGCAGTATTTT.